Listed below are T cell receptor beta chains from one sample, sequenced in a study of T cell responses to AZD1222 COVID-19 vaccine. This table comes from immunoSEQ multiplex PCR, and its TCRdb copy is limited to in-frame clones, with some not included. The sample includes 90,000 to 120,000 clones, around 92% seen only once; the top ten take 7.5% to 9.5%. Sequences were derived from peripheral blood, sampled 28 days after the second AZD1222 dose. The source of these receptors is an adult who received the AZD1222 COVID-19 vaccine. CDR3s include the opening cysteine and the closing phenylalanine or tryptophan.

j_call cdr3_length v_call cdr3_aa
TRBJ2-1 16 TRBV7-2 CASSSLSPSSYNEQFF
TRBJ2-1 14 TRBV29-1 CSGRLAGGGNEQFF
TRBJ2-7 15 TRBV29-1 CSVLKLAGVSYEQYF
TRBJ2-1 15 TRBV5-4 CASSLGSGRQNEQFF
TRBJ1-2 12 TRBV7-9 CASSFAGSGYTF
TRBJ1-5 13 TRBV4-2 CASSQDSNQPQHF
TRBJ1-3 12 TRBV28 CASLADGNTIYF
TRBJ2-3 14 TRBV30 CAWLSGTGVDTQYF
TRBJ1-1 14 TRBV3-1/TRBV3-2 CASRYGQLNTEAFF
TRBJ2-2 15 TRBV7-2 CASSWRRGSTGELFF
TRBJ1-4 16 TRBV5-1 CASSPSGRAVREKLFF
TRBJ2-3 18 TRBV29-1 CSVLPGTSGSLGTDTQYF
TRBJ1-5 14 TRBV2 CASKDRGGNQPQHF
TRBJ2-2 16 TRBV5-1 CASSLARTSFTGELFF
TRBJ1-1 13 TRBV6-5 CASKKTGQVEAFF
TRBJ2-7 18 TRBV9 CASSVTAGGPSTSGEQYF
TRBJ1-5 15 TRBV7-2 CASSTGGGSNQPQHF
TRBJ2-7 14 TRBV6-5 CASSHPRDGYEQYF
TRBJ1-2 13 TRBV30 CAWSIGQGSGYTF
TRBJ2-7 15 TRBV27 CASSPLGDVNYEQYF
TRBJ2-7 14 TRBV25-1 CASKTSGSVHEQYF
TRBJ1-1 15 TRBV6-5 CASSPEFPQGAEAFF
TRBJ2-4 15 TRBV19 CASSILGVAKNIQYF
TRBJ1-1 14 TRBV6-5 CASSPTDMNTEAFF
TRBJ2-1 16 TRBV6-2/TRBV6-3 CASSTTLAGAYNEQFF
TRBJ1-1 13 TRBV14 CASKVGRGTEAFF
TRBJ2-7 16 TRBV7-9 CASSTEQGALSYEQYF
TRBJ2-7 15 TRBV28 CASSLLQGSQGEQYF
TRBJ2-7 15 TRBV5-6 CASNPGEGGPYEQYF
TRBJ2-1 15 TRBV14 CASSQEDRGRNEQFF
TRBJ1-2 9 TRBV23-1 CASRPGYTF
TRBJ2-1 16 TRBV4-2 CASSQPGSGSYNEQFF
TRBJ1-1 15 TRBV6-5 CASSYLPNGDTEAFF
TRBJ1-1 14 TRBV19 CASAMDSKGTEAFF
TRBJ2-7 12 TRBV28 CAIQTGERATDF
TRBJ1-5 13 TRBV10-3 CAISGARRQPQHF
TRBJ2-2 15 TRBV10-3 CAISDSGIGTGELFF
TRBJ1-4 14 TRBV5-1 CASSLGLGYEKLFF
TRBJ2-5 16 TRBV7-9 CASSSSRTLSRETQYF
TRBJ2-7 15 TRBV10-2 CASSESEGGGYEQYF
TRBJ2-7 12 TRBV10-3 CAITDSSYEQYF
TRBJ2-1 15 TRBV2 CATQGLAGGRDEQFF